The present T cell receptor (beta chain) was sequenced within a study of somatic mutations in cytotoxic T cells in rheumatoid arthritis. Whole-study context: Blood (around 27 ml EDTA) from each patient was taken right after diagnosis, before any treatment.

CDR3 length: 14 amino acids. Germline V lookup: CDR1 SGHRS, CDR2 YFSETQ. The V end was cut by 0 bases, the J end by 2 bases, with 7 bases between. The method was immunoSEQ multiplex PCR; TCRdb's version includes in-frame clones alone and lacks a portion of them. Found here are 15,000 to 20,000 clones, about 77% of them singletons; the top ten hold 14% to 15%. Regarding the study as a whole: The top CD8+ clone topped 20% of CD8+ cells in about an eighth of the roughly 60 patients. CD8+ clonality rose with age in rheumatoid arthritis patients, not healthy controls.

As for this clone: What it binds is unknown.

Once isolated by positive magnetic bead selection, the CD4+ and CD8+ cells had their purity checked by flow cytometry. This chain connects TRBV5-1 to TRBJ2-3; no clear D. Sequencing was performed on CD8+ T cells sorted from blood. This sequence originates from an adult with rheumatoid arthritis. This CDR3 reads CASSLETDTDTQYF. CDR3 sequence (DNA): TGCGCCAGCAGCTTGGAGACTGACACAGATACGCAGTATTTT.